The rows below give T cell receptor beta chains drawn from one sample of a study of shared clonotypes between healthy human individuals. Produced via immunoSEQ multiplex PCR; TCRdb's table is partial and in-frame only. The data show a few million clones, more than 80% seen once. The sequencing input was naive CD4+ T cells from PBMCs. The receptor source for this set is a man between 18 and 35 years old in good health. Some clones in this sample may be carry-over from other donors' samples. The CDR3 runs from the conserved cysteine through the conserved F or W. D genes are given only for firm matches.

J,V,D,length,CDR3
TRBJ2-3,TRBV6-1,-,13,CATKTRGTDTQYF
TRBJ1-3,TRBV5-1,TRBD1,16,CASSLGLGGAGNTIYF
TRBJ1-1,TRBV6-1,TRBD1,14,CASSGQGQGLPAFF
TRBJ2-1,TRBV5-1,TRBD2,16,CASSLVGGSSYNEQFF
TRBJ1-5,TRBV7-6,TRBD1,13,CASSSGGGQPQHF
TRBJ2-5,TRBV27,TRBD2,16,CATPGGAGIAGETQYF
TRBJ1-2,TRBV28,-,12,CASLPRGYGYTF
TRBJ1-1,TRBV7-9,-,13,CASSLVESSEAFF
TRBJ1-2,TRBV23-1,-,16,CASSQSKANAAVGYTF
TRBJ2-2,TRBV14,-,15,CASSQVKLPAGELFF
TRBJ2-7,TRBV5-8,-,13,CASSLARTYEQYF
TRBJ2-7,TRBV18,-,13,CASSPPGIYEQYF
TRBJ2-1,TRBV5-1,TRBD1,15,CASSFTGVRLNEQFF
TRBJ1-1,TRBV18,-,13,CASSPGVRTEAFF
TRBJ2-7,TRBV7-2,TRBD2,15,CASSSAGTVGYEQYF
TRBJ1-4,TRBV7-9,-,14,CASSPNRVSEKLFF
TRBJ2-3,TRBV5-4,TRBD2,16,CASSLEASGVTDTQYF
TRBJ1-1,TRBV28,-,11,CASRLSTEAFF
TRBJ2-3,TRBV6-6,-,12,CATSWNTDTQYF
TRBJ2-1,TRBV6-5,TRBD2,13,CATGLAGGNEQFF
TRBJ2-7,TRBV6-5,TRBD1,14,CASSNRDRSYEQYF
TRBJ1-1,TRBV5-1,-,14,CASSWSGDHTEAFF
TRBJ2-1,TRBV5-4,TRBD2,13,CASSLLAGDEQFF
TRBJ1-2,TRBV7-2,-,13,CASSFQGSYGYTF
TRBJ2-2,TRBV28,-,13,CASSGRNTGELFF
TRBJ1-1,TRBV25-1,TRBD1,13,CASSGIRGREAFF
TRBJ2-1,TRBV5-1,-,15,CASGHSGTEYNEQFF